This T cell receptor (beta chain) was sequenced during a study of control samples from healthy donors and cancer patients. Clones were read by immunoSEQ multiplex PCR, and TCRdb kept only the in-frame ones, dropping some. The sample includes around 90,000 clones, 70% to 90% seen only once; the top ten take over 2%. The CDR3 is 15 amino acids. V trimming: 4 bases; J trimming: 5 bases; junction bases outside the gene matches: 9. The germline V gene has CDR1 SGDLS and CDR2 YYNGEE. Material for sequencing was blood. The TCR comes from a woman aged 40 to 50 in good health. V gene TRBV9 combines with J gene TRBJ2-5, with 9 bases that match TRBD1. CDR3 DNA: TGTGCCAGCAGCCGGACCGGGACAGGGATTGAGACCCAGTACTTC. It is translated as CASSRTGTGIETQYF.